Shown below are 17 T cell receptor beta chains from a single sample sequenced in a study of shared clonotypes between healthy human individuals. CD8 cells regarded as naive lacked CD45RO, were positively chosen for CCR7, and omitted terminally differentiated effector memory CD45RA+ cells. TCRdb's copy holds only in-frame clones and misses some; the assay was immunoSEQ multiplex PCR. The table includes about 700,000 clones, about 92% detected once. Sequencing was done on a sample of naive CD8+ T cells sorted from blood. The receptor set was obtained from a man between 25 and 39 years old in good health.

V and J are TRBV7-9 and TRBJ2-2; no firm D call. The CDR3 has 14 residues. Trimming removed 1 base at V and 5 bases at J, with 8 bases between. Per germline, CDR1 SEHNR and CDR2 FQNEAQ (reference sequence). In DNA, the CDR3 is TGTGCCAGCAGCTTAGGTGCAGCAACCGGGGAGCTGTTTTTT. Protein product: CASSLGAATGELFF.

The rearrangement joins TRBV6-6 to TRBJ2-7, with TRBD1 matching over 7 bases. Germline lookup yields CDR1 MNHNY and CDR2 SVGAGI (reference sequence). V gave up 2 bases and J gave up 2 bases; unmatched junction bases: 6. The CDR3 covers 15 residues. This chain's CDR3 is CASSYGGTGAYEQYF. In DNA, the CDR3 is TGTGCCAGCAGTTACGGGGGAACAGGGGCCTACGAGCAGTACTTC.

The V call is TRBV19, the J call TRBJ2-7; 7 positions agree with TRBD1. This CDR3 comprises 14 residues. Germline CDR1 reads LNHDA; CDR2 reads SQIVND (reference sequence). The V segment lost 6 bases and the J segment 2 bases; nucleotides outside the gene matches: 7. The CDR3 reads CASSVTGATYEQYF. CDR3 coding DNA: TGTGCCAGTAGCGTTACAGGGGCCACCTACGAGCAGTACTTC.

The genes are TRBV9 and TRBJ1-4; perhaps TRBD1 as D (6 bases). Per germline, CDR1 SGDLS and CDR2 YYNGEE. This CDR3 region has 15 residues. Trimming removed 4 bases at V and 4 bases at J, with 14 bases between. The CDR3 region has the DNA TGTGCCAGCAGCAAAACAGGGTTGGGTAATGAAAAACTGTTTTTT. Protein: CASSKTGLGNEKLFF.

The CDR3 DNA reads TGTGCCAGTAGTATAGGGCCGGGCGGGGAGCAGTTCTTC. Translation: CASSIGPGGEQFF. V and J are TRBV19 and TRBJ2-1, with a weak D call TRBD2 (5 bases). V lost 1 base and J 10 bases, leaving 11 bases between the germline ends. This CDR3 comprises 13 residues. CDR1 LNHDA and CDR2 SQIVND come from the germline V gene (reference sequence). Drawing the rest from reference TRBV19 and TRBJ2-1, the complete variable domain is DGGITQSPKYLFRKEGQNVTLSCEQNLNHDAMYWYRQDPGQGLRLIYYSQIVNDFQKGDIAEGYSVSREKKESFPLTVTSAQKNPTAFYLCASSIGPGGEQFFGPGTRLTVL.

The chain uses TRBV13 and TRBJ1-1, with TRBD1 as a possible D gene (5 bases). CDR1 and CDR2 (germline): PRHDT, FYEKMQ (reference sequence). V lost 2 bases to trimming and J lost 3 bases, with 10 bases between them. There are 14 residues in the CDR3. The CDR3 loop reads CASSLTGGDTEAFF. The CDR3 nucleotides read TGTGCCAGCAGCTTAACGGGAGGGGACACTGAAGCTTTCTTT.

V and J are TRBV20-1 and TRBJ2-1; D gene ambiguous. V lost 0 bases to trimming and J lost 10 bases, with 7 bases between them. Germline V gene data show CDR1 as DFQATT and CDR2 as SNEGSKA (reference sequence). This CDR3 is built from 11 residues. CDR3 amino acids: CSARERREQFF. The CDR3 DNA follows: TGCAGTGCTAGAGAGAGAAGGGAGCAGTTCTTC.

This sequence joins TRBV11-2 and TRBJ2-2, with D perhaps given as TRBD1 or TRBD2 (5 bases each). The V and J ends lost 8 bases and 0 bases respectively, with 16 bases between them. The CDR3 runs 16 residues. In germline, CDR1 is SGHAT, CDR2 FQNNGV. The CDR3 spells CASDEGKNANTGELFF. The CDR3 DNA follows: TGTGCCAGCGATGAGGGGAAAAACGCGAACACCGGGGAGCTGTTTTTT.

In DNA form, the CDR3 reads TGTGCCAGCAGTTACTTGACATTCGCCGGGGAGCTGTTTTTT. It is translated as CASSYLTFAGELFF. The rearrangement links TRBV6-5 to TRBJ2-2, with D hard to call. The V and J ends lost 1 base and 6 bases respectively, with 9 bases between them. This CDR3 has 14 amino acids. The germline V gene encodes CDR1 MNHEY and CDR2 SVGAGI.

The chain carries TRBV5-1 and TRBJ2-3; no clear D gene. There are 14 residues in the CDR3. Between the trimmed V and J ends, which lost 5 bases and 3 bases, there was a span of 13 bases. Germline V gives CDR1 SGHRS, CDR2 YFSETQ. CDR3 sequence: CASSSWVGTDTQYF. The DNA for the CDR3 is TGCGCCAGCAGTTCTTGGGTTGGAACAGATACGCAGTATTTT.

The V call is TRBV15, the J call TRBJ1-2; 8 bases map to TRBD1. J was trimmed by 7 bases and V by 1 base; bases with no gene match: 11. CDR3 length: 16 amino acids. Germline V lookup: CDR1 LNHNV, CDR2 YYDKDF (reference sequence). The CDR3 DNA reads TGTGCCACCAGCAGAGGACAGGGGCCACTCCAACCTGGCTACACCTTC. As protein: CATSRGQGPLQPGYTF.

V is TRBV9 and J is TRBJ2-3; 7 nucleotides align to TRBD1. The CDR3 loop spans 14 amino acids. Trimming at V came to 1 base and at J to 6 bases, leaving 5 bases not matched to a gene. CDR1 is SGDLS and CDR2 is YYNGEE in the germline V gene. DNA of the CDR3: TGTGCCAGCAGCGTACTACAGACAGGGGATACGCAGTATTTT. Residues: CASSVLQTGDTQYF.

The chain links TRBV28 to TRBJ1-5; D is uncertain. The V end lost 7 bases, the J end lost 5 bases, and 18 bases lay between the germline ends. The CDR3 sequence is 15 residues long. Germline CDR1 is MDHEN and CDR2 is SYDVKM. The DNA of the CDR3 is TGTGCCAGCATGGGCGAAGGGCAGGTGGATCAGCCCCAGCATTTT. Its protein is CASMGEGQVDQPQHF.

J is TRBJ1-1 and V is TRBV9; D gene unclear. In germline, CDR1 is SGDLS, CDR2 YYNGEE. Trimming left V 0 bases short and J 5 bases short, with 11 bases between. CDR3 length: 14 amino acids. DNA for the CDR3: TGTGCCAGCAGCGTAGGGGGAGGTTTGACTGAAGCTTTCTTT. As protein: CASSVGGGLTEAFF.

The chain couples TRBV7-9 to TRBJ2-5; 7 bases match TRBD1. Germline lookup yields CDR1 SEHNR and CDR2 FQNEAQ (reference sequence). V lost 0 bases to trimming and J lost 3 bases; unmatched junction nucleotides: 1. The CDR3 extends over 14 amino acids. The CDR3 nucleotides read TGTGCCAGCAGCTTAGCGACAGGGAAAGAGACCCAGTACTTC. Encoded protein: CASSLATGKETQYF.

In nucleotides, the CDR3 is TGCGCCAGCAGCCAAGGAGGGGTTGAGCAGTTCTTC. It codes for CASSQGGVEQFF. This sequence joins TRBV4-1 and TRBJ2-1; D may be TRBD1 or TRBD2 (5 bases each). The V gene's germline CDR1 is MGHRA and CDR2 YSYEKL. V was cut by 1 base and J by 9 bases, with 7 bases left in between. The CDR3 runs 12 residues.

The chain carries TRBV7-9 and TRBJ2-7; TRBD2 matches at 8 bases. V lost 4 bases and J lost 5; bases outside the gene matches: 7. This CDR3 region has 14 residues. The V gene's germline CDR1 is SEHNR and CDR2 FQNEAQ (reference sequence). CDR3 DNA: TGTGCCAGCAGCTCCGGCGGGGGGAGCGACGAGCAGTACTTC. Encoded protein: CASSSGGGSDEQYF. Using reference TRBV7-9 and TRBJ2-7 for the parts outside the CDR3, the full variable domain is DTGVSQNPRHKITKRGQNVTFRCDPISEHNRLYWYRQTLGQGPEFLTYFQNEAQLEKSRLLSDRFSAERPKGSFSTLEIQRTEQGDSAMYLCASSSGGGSDEQYFGPGTRLTVT.